This TCR beta chain was recorded in a study of T cells in Graves' hyperthyroidism and ophthalmopathy (dated by TCRdb to between 2017 and 2020). With regard to the full study: Peripheral blood was collected at initial diagnosis, before any treatment. To identify TCR V-J signatures that set the groups apart, the researchers used a discovery cohort of more than 95 patients, made up of fewer than 50 with Graves' ophthalmopathy and 57 with stable Graves' hyperthyroidism. Prospective prediction of ophthalmopathy was tested in an independent validation cohort of approximately 19 hyperthyroidism patients and 17 patients who later progressed to ophthalmopathy. The roughly 91 discovery patients were randomly divided into training and test sets at a 7:3 ratio. Thyroid tissue and blood T-cell repertoires from six Graves' hyperthyroidism patients were also compared in the study. After sampling, hyperthyroidism patients received methimazole starting at 30 mg daily, and ophthalmopathy patients received high-dose intravenous methylprednisolone. The paper describes TCR Vbeta CDR3 sequencing of around 140 peripheral blood samples, made up of 40 to 45 ophthalmopathy patients, more than 70 hyperthyroidism patients and roughly 17 progressor patients. Overall study outcomes, separate from this receptor: Sample size was not statistically predetermined, and investigators were not blinded to group allocation. During validation, the model predicted progression to ophthalmopathy a median of around 7 months ahead of onset, with almost 71% sensitivity and 72% to 80% specificity. Most expanded thyroid clonotypes (frequency above 0.001) were also found in blood, which suggests that blood repertoires may mirror thyroid immune responses. A model built on a 13 V-J signature distinguished ophthalmopathy from stable hyperthyroidism, reaching about 88% sensitivity and around 81% specificity in cross-validation and 80%/75% in testing.

This clonotype was recorded a few times. Its antigen is still unknown. The input lacks base qualities; no much larger clone sits a single base away. Graves' hyperthyroidism was defined as stable when no progression to ophthalmopathy occurred over 18 months of follow-up. The hyperthyroidism patients were between 18 and 65 years old and newly diagnosed, with a disease duration of less than 2 months. Patients with uncontrolled infections, other autoimmune diseases, pregnancy or lactation were excluded. Clinical symptoms, serum thyroxine and TRAb, thyroid ultrasound, and orbital computed tomography formed the basis for the diagnoses. Ficoll-Paque density gradient centrifugation was used to isolate PBMCs from around 10 ml of fresh peripheral blood. Total RNA was extracted with Trizol reagent, and quality was checked on an Agilent 2100 Bioanalyzer. The TCR beta CDR3 regions were amplified from the RNA transcripts. The first round of RT-PCR for the TCR CDR3 was performed with the HTBI primer set and the Qiagen OneStep RT-PCR kit. Libraries were constructed in a second round of multiplex PCR, after which size selection and purification were performed. Paired-end sequencing of the libraries was performed with 100 bp reads on an Illumina HiSeq2000. In the authors' own workflow: SOAPnuke was used to process the raw data, with reads discarded if the reads contained adapters or uncalled bases, had a mean Phred below 15, or lacked an exact constant-primer or identifier match. High-quality paired reads were merged with COPE v1.2.5, and unique nucleotide sequences were defined as clonotypes. Clonotypes were aligned to IMGT TRBV, TRBD and TRBJ reference segments using MiTCR v1.1. The analysis was restricted to V-J combinations with a frequency above 0.0001, which together covered around 99% of the repertoires. The TCS score was defined as the ratio of F50 (clonal expansion) to E x V (chaos), calculated using BLOSUM62-based TCRdist between CDR3 peptides within each V-J. Welch's t-statistics and random forest reduced roughly 530 V-J features to roughly 13, which were used in a naive Bayes classifier (R e1071). TCRdb took the public reads, trimmed them with fastp at Q25, ran MiXCR for clone calling and kept in-frame beta chains. Merged by CDR3 protein, the rows form single entries marked with the most common genes and DNA. The authors' filters were not applied to this entry. Present in this sample are around 340,000 distinct CDR3 sequences, over 15% of which were seen just once. The ten largest clones take up about half of the sample.

The TCR originated in a woman in her fifties or sixties with Graves' hyperthyroidism. The sample was blood.

CDR3 sequence: CSAMGLAGSQETQYF. The nucleotides are TGCAGTGCTATGGGACTAGCGGGATCCCAAGAGACCCAGTACTTC. The chain was built from TRBV20-1 and TRBJ2-5; a stretch of 13 junction bases matches TRBD2. V and J are trimmed by 4 bases and 1 base, and the gene matches miss 3 bases of the junction. The germline V gene (reference sequence) specifies DFQATT as CDR1 and SNEGSKA as CDR2. There are 15 amino acids in the CDR3, from cysteine to phenylalanine inclusive. The kept DNA is CDR3 alone, 45 bases in frame from the first base.